This T cell receptor beta chain was sequenced during a study of cytomegalovirus exposure and HLA in healthy donors. The wider study: A previous analysis identified 95 million to 140 million unique TCR beta sequences derived from 180 million or so T cells.

As for this clone: Its matching antigen is unknown.

The study's findings and limits: Investigators reported 150 to 200 TCR beta chains as tied to cytomegalovirus. In a later analysis, common viral pathogens appeared linked to several of the most significant clusters.

PCR primers comprised 60 Vbeta and 13 Jbeta primers. Profiling relied on immunoSEQ multiplex PCR, and the TCRdb table lists in-frame clones only, not all of them. This table holds about 130,000 clones, about 80% found once. CDR1 SGHAT and CDR2 FQNNGV come from the germline V gene. V lost 7 bases, J lost 1 base, and 16 bases lay in between. The CDR3 covers 15 residues. Sequences were obtained from PBMCs. The chain combines TRBV11-2 with TRBJ1-1, with a possible D match to TRBD1 (6 bases). The sequence was obtained from a man between 40 and 49 years old in good health and CMV-seronegative. CDR3 residues: CASTNRGGPNTEAFF. The CDR3 nucleotides are TGTGCCAGCACCAACCGGGGGGGCCCGAACACTGAAGCTTTCTTT.